The clone carrying this T cell receptor beta chain was recorded a few times. From the RACE reads, TCRdb called clonotypes with MiXCR, one entry per CDR3 protein. The table lists tens of thousands of distinct CDR3 sequences, about a tenth of them singletons. This specimen belongs to a study of human T cells and chemical hapten exposure. Noted time point: pre-sensitization, week 0. Treatment noted: therapeutic diphenylcyclopropenone sensitization with weekly scalp DPC. Alopecia patients, 18 to 70 years old and DPC-suitable, served as donors. This CDR3 region has 12 residues. V dropped 9 bases and J dropped 2 bases, with 11 bases sitting between them. Germline V gives CDR1 SNHLY, CDR2 FYNNEI.

This chain uses TRBV2 with TRBJ2-7; D is possibly TRBD1 or TRBD2 (5 bases each). This specimen consisted of whole blood, obtained in connection with sensitization to the hapten diphenylcyclopropenone (DPC). This clonotype originated in a woman aged 40 to 50 with alopecia areata. Some clones in this sample may be carry-over from other donors' samples. Written as DNA, the CDR3 is TGTGCCAGGGGCAGGGACCCCTACGAGCAGTACTTC. This encodes CARGRDPYEQYF.